This T cell receptor (beta chain) stems from a study of blood T cell repertoires in COVID-19. At the level of the study: From the United States, Italy and Spain came samples of acute and convalescent COVID-19.

This CDR3 region has 17 residues. Germline CDR1 KGHSH, CDR2 LQKENI. Between the trimmed V and J ends, which lost 0 bases and 0 bases, there was a span of 15 bases. The sample holds a few counts of this clone. The table came from immunoSEQ multiplex PCR; TCRdb's copy has only in-frame clones and leaves some out. The profile shows over 200,000 clones, 85% to 90% of them singletons. Sequenced: peripheral blood. The clonotype comes from a man aged 45 to 65 with COVID-19, enrolled during active disease. The V and J genes are TRBV18 and TRBJ2-7; possibly TRBD1 for D (6 bases). The CDR3 DNA is TGTGCCAGCTCACCACCGGGGGCAGGCCAAAGCTCCTACGAGCAGTACTTC. Its protein is CASSPPGAGQSSYEQYF.